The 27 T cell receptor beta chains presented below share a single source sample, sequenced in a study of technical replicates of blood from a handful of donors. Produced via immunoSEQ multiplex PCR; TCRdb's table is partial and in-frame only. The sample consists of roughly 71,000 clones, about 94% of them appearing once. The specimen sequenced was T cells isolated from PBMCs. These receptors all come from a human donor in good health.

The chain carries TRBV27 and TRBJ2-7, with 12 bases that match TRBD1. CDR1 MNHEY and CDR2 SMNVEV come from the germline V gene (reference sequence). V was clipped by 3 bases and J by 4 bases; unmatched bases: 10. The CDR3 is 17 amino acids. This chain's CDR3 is CASSFRSAGQGAYEQYF. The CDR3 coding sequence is TGTGCCAGCAGTTTTAGGTCTGCGGGACAGGGGGCTTACGAGCAGTACTTC.

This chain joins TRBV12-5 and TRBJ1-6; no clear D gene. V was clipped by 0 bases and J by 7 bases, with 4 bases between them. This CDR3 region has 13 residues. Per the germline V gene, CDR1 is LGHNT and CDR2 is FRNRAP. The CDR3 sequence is CASGLVQNSPLHF. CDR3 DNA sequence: TGTGCTAGTGGTTTGGTACAAAATTCACCCCTCCACTTT.

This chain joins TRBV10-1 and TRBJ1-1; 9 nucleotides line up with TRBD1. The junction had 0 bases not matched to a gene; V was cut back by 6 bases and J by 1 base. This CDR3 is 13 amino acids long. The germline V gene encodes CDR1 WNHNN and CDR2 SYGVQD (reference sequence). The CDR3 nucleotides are TGCGCCAGCAGGGGACAGGGGAACACTGAAGCTTTCTTT. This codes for CASRGQGNTEAFF.

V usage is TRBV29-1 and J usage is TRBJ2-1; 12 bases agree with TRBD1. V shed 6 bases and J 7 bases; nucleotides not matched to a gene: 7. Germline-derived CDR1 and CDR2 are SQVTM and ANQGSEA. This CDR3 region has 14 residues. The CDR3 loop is CSVYPGQGANEQFF. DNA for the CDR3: TGCAGCGTCTATCCGGGACAGGGGGCGAATGAGCAGTTCTTC.

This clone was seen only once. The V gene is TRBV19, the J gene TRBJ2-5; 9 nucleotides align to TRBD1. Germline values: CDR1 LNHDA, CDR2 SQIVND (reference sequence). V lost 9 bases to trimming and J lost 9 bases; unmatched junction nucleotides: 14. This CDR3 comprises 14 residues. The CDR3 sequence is CASNGGTGGAPQYF. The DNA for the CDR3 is TGTGCCAGCAACGGGGGAACAGGGGGCGCCCCCCAGTACTTC.

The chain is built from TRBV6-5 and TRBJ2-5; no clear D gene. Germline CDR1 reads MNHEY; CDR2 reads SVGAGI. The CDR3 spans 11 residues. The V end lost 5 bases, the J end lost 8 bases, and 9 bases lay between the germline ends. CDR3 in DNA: TGTGCCAGCAGTGTCTACTTTACCCAGTACTTC. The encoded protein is CASSVYFTQYF.

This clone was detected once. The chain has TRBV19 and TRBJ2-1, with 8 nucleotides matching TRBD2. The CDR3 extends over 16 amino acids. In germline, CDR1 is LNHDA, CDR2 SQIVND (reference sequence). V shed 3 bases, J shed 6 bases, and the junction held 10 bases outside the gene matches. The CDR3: CASSILAGRPINEQFF. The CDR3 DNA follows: TGTGCCAGTAGTATTCTAGCGGGCAGACCGATCAATGAGCAGTTCTTC.

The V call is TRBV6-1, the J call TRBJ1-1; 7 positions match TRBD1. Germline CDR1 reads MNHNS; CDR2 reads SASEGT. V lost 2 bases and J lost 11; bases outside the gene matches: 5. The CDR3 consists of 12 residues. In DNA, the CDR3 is TGTGCCAGCAGTGAAACAGGGGATTCGGCTTTCTTT. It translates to CASSETGDSAFF.

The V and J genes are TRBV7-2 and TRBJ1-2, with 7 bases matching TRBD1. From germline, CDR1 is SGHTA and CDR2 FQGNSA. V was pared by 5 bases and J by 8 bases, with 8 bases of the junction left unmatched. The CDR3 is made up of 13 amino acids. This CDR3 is CASSPQGGEGYTF. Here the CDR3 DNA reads TGTGCCAGCAGCCCTCAGGGGGGCGAGGGCTACACCTTC.

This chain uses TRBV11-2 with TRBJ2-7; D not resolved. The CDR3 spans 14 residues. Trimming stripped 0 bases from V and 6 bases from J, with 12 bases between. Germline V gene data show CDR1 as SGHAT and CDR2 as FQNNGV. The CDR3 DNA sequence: TGTGCCAGCAGCTTAGACACCACTTCGGGCGAGCAGTACTTC. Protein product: CASSLDTTSGEQYF. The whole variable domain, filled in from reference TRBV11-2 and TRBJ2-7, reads EAGVAQSPRYKIIEKRQSVAFWCNPISGHATLYWYQQILGQGPKLLIQFQNNGVVDDSQLPKDRFSAERLKGVDSTLKIQPAKLEDSAVYLCASSLDTTSGEQYFGPGTRLTVT.

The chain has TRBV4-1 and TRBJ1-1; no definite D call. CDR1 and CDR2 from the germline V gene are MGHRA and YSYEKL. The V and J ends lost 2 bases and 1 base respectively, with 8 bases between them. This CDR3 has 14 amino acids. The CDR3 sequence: CASSQKQSNTEAFF. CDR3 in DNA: TGCGCCAGCAGCCAAAAACAGTCGAACACTGAAGCTTTCTTT.

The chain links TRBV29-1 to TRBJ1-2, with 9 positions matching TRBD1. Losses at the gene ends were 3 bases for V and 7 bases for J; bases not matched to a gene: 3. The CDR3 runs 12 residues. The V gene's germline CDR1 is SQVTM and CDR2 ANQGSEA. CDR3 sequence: CSVEDRGPGYTF. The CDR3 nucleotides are TGCAGCGTTGAGGACAGGGGCCCTGGCTACACCTTC.

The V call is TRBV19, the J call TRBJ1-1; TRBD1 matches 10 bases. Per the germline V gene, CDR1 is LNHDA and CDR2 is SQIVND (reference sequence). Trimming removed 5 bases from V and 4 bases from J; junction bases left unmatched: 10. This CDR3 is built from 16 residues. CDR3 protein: CASSLLGTGVFTEAFF. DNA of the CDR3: TGTGCCAGTAGTCTCCTTGGGACAGGGGTTTTCACTGAAGCTTTCTTT. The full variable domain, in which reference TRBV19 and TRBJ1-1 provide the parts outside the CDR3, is DGGITQSPKYLFRKEGQNVTLSCEQNLNHDAMYWYRQDPGQGLRLIYYSQIVNDFQKGDIAEGYSVSREKKESFPLTVTSAQKNPTAFYLCASSLLGTGVFTEAFFGQGTRLTVV.

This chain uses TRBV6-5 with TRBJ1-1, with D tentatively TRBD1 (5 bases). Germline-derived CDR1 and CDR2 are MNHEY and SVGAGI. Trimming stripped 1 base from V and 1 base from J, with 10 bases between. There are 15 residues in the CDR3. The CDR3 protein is CASSYLGGANTEAFF. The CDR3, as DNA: TGTGCCAGCAGTTACTTAGGTGGGGCGAACACTGAAGCTTTCTTT.

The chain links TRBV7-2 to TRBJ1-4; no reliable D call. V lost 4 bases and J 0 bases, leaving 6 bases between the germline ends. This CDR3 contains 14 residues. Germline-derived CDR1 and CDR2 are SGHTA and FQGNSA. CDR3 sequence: CASSWTATNEKLFF. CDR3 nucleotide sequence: TGTGCCAGCAGCTGGACTGCAACTAATGAAAAACTGTTTTTT.

CDR3: CAKRTSLLYEQYF. The CDR3 DNA follows: TGTGCCAAGCGGACTAGCCTTCTCTACGAGCAGTACTTC. V is TRBV2 and J is TRBJ2-7; 8 nucleotides match TRBD2. CDR1 is SNHLY and CDR2 is FYNNEI in the germline V gene. The length of the CDR3 is 13 residues. V lost 10 bases, J lost 3 bases, and 8 bases stayed unmatched.

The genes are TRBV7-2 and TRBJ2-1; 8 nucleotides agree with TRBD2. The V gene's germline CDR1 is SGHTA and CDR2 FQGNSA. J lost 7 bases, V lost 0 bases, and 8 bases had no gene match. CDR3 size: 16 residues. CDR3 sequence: CASSLAGAGGWNEQFF. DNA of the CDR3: TGTGCCAGCAGCTTAGCAGGGGCGGGAGGTTGGAATGAGCAGTTCTTC.

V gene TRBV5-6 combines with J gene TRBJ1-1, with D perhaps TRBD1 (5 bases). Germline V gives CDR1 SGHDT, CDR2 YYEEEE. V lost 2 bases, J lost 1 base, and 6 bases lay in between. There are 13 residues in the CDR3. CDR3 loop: CASSFDRNTEAFF. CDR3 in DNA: TGTGCCAGCAGCTTCGACAGGAACACTGAAGCTTTCTTT.

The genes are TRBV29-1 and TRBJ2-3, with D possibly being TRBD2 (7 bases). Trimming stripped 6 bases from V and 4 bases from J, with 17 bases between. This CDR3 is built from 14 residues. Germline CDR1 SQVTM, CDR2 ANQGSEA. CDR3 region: CSVHGGGLADTQYF. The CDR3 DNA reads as TGCAGCGTCCATGGGGGGGGGCTCGCAGATACGCAGTATTTT.

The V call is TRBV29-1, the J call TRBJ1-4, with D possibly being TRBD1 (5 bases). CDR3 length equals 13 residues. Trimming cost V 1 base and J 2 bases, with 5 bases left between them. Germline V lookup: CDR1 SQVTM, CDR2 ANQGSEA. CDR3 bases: TGCAGCGTTGAAGGGGGCACTAATGAAAAACTGTTTTTT. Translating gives CSVEGGTNEKLFF.

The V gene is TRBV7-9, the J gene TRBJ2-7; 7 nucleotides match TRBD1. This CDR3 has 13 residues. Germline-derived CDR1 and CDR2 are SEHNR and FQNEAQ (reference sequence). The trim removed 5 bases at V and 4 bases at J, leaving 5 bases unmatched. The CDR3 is CASSIGTAYEQYF. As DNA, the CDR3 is TGTGCCAGCAGCATAGGGACAGCGTACGAGCAGTACTTC.

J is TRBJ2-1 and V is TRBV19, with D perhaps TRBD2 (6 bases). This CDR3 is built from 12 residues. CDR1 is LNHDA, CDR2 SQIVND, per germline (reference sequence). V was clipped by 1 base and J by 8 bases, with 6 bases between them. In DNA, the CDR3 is TGTGCCAGTAGTATAGGGAGGGATGAGCAGTTCTTC. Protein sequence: CASSIGRDEQFF.

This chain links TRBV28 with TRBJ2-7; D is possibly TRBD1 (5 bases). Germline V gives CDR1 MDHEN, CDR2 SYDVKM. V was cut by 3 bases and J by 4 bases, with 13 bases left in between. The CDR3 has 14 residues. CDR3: CASSFSNQGYEQYF. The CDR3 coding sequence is TGTGCCAGCAGTTTTAGTAATCAGGGTTACGAGCAGTACTTC. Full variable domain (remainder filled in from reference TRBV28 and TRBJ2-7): DVKVTQSSRYLVKRTGEKVFLECVQDMDHENMFWYRQDPGLGLRLIYFSYDVKMKEKGDIPEGYSVSREKKERFSLILESASTNQTSMYLCASSFSNQGYEQYFGPGTRLTVT.

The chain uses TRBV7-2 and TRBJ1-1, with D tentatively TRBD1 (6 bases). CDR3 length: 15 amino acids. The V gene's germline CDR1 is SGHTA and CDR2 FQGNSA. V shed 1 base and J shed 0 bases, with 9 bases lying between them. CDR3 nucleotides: TGTGCCAGCAGCTTAGTTCAGGGGATGAACACTGAAGCTTTCTTT. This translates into CASSLVQGMNTEAFF.

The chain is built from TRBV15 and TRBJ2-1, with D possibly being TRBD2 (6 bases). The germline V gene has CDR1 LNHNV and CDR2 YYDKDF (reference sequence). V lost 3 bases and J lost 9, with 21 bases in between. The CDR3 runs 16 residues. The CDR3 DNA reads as TGTGCCACCAGCAGCCCCGGGGTCGGGGAGGAAGGTGAGCAGTTCTTC. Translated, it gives CATSSPGVGEEGEQFF.

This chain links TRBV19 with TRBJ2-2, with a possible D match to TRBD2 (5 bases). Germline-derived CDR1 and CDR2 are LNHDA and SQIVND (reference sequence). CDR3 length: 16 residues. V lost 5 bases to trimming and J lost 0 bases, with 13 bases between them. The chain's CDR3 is CASSEQRKANTGELFF. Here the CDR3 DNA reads TGTGCCAGTAGTGAACAGCGGAAGGCGAACACCGGGGAGCTGTTTTTT.

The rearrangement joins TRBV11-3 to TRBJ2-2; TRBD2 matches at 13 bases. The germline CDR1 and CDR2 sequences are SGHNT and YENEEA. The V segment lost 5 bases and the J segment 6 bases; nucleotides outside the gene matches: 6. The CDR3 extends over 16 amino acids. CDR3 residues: CASSQGLAGIAGELFF. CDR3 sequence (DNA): TGTGCCAGCAGCCAGGGACTAGCGGGAATAGCCGGGGAGCTGTTTTTT.